This is a list of T cell receptor beta chains from one sample in a study of shared clonotypes between healthy human individuals. Produced via immunoSEQ multiplex PCR; TCRdb's table is partial and in-frame only. Here the sample spans approximately 400,000 clones, around 96% being singletons. Sample: memory CD8+ T cells sorted from blood. The receptors shown here come from a man aged 25-45 years in good health. Both conserved end residues are part of each CDR3. Clone size is stated in some rows and not others, as once, few, many or a class when expanded.

TRBV10-3 . 16 CAISETGTSDTWEQYF
TRBV2 . 15 CASSGIDRTDTEAFF
TRBV6-6 . 15 CASSYASWGLDEQYF
TRBV28 . 16 CASRPDRGLAGAKQYF
TRBV10-3 . 15 CAISIGTGPNNEQFF
TRBV4-2 . 16 CASSHPGQGGTDTQYF
TRBV5-1 . 16 CASSLETSGSRDEQFF
TRBV9 . 16 CASSESLGTAQETQYF
TRBV7-9 . 15 CASSPRTSLTYEQYF
TRBV20-1 . 11 CSGGQGGEQYF
TRBV6-1 . 15 CASSEAGAAYQPQHF
TRBV9 . 21 CASSVPRQSSGRALGTDTQYF
TRBV11-2 . 17 CASSYYFGRGSTDTQYF
TRBV6-1 . 14 CASAGRGGYTEAFF
TRBV11-1 . 15 CASSLLQGDPYEQYF
TRBV6-1 . 17 CASSALNRGLISYEQYF
TRBV28 . 17 CASSRMGRREGTDTQYF
TRBV6-1 . 14 CATQDRYNTGELFF
TRBV6-5 . 15 CATLRDGGTYNEQFF
TRBV11-3 . 15 CASSLGPKPSYEQYF
TRBV7-9 . 16 CASSTRTGTGGNTIYF
TRBV5-1 . 15 CASSFQGGKGNTIYF
TRBV9 . 14 CASSVVEGRGTQYF
TRBV4-1 . 14 CASSHPVLNTEAFF
TRBV28 . 12 CASSAGAWGYTF
TRBV11-1 . 12 CASSLGADTQYF
TRBV11-3 . 16 CASSLSGLAVYNEQFF
TRBV28 . 14 CASTQMYRTQPQHF
TRBV6-5 . 15 CASSYWRESTDTQYF
TRBV5-1 once 13 CASSLNRGYEQYF
TRBV6-4 . 13 CASSQVPTGELFF
TRBV10-3 . 15 CAISEWTGGSYEQYF
TRBV25-1 . 14 CASQNRGTNTEAFF
TRBV4-1 . 15 CASSQEGLRQETQYF
TRBV2 . 16 CASNVKGLVFPDTQYF
TRBV27 . 18 CASSLFPRTSALPYEQYF
TRBV5-4 . 14 CASSFDSGSDTQYF
TRBV27 . 15 CASSLSGQGRGGYTF
TRBV5-4 . 14 CASSLYNTYTEAFF
TRBV10-3 . 14 CATQEVRGANVLTF
TRBV6-5 . 15 CASSYSGLKVTEAFF
TRBV10-2 . 12 CASRTSSYEQYF
TRBV5-1 . 15 CASSLEGKVRETQYF
TRBV27 . 14 CASSLSHGSEKLFF
TRBV10-2 once 15 CASSDFGTAQETQYF